The entry below describes one T cell receptor beta chain. The second PCR ran about 6 to 12 cycles with a sample-barcoded 5' primer and J-beta primers. Carrying 12 random nucleotides, a template-switch adaptor labeled each individual cDNA molecule. Using its own MiXCR run on the 5' RACE reads, TCRdb lists one record per CDR3 protein. Among about 770,000 distinct CDR3 sequences listed, more than 40% were seen once. This sample was included in a study of blood T cells in healthy people across ages. Germline CDR1 and CDR2: SQVTM and ANQGSEA. Between the trimmed V and J ends, which lost 8 bases and 5 bases, there was a span of 14 bases. The CDR3 has 12 residues.

The chain is built from TRBV29-1 and TRBJ2-3, with D possibly TRBD2 on 5 matching bases. This sequence originates from a man between 60 and 75 years old in good health. The sample comprised blood. CDR3 nucleotides: TGCAGCTTTGGACTCCGGGGAGATACGCAGTATTTT. This gives the protein CSFGLRGDTQYF.